The present entry profiles one T cell receptor (beta chain) with its context. No antigen is known for it. Losses at the gene ends were 0 bases for V and 8 bases for J; bases not matched to a gene: 10. This CDR3 contains 16 residues. Germline lookup yields CDR1 MNHNS and CDR2 SASEGT. These data originate in a study of beta chain features in type 1 diabetes. Whole-study findings and limits: In comparison with healthy donors, patients had naive, central memory and Treg TCRB repertoires that appeared more similar. Shorter TCRB CDR3s, moderately but significantly so, marked every one of the four CD4+ subsets in Type 1 diabetes patients.

The investigators reverse transcribed all of the isolated RNA, so they sequenced expressed TCRB transcripts. An average around 3.3 million reads came from naive, central memory and regulatory T cell samples. The protocol was immunoSEQ multiplex PCR, while the TCRdb copy is restricted to in-frame clones and leaves out a portion. The top ten hold about 0.08% of the sample, which has roughly 220,000 clones, approximately 16% seen once. This chain uses TRBV6-1 with TRBJ2-1; 7 nucleotides match TRBD2. Source material: naive CD4+ T cells from blood. This TCR was recovered from a man younger than 40 with type 1 diabetes. The CDR3 DNA reads as TGTGCCAGCAGTGAAGCCGGGAGGCCGGCCGGGGATGAGCAGTTCTTC. It specifies CASSEAGRPAGDEQFF.